This T cell receptor beta chain is drawn from a study of T cells in localized non-small cell lung cancer (dated by TCRdb to 2018 to 2021). Regarding the research as a whole: The study examined T cell repertoires in under 300 patients with early-stage NSCLC and compared tumors with uninvolved tumor-adjacent lungs. The cohort comprised roughly 230 treatment-naïve NSCLC patients with resected, localized lung tumors. A mean age of about 66 years was recorded for the NSCLC patients, of whom 129 were male and 107 were female.

TCR beta CDR3 regions were sequenced from DNA using the immunoSEQ Assay. On the authors' methods: T cell density was computed as TCR beta template counts normalized to usable DNA estimated by amplifying housekeeping genes. Richness was estimated with the preseqR package, extrapolating to 400,000 templates for PBMC samples and 120,000 templates for tissue samples. Clonality was taken to be one minus Pielou's evenness. To identify tissue-enriched TCRs, differential abundance testing was run on productive amino-acid clonotypes with a minimum total count of 5 and an alpha of 0.1. The Jaccard Index and the Morisita Overlap Index were used to measure how much the repertoires overlapped between compartments. GLIPH clustered TCR beta CDR3s with public tetramer-defined viral CDR3s; viral motifs required at least three viral sequences plus V-gene enrichment. What TCRdb holds here is the immuneACCESS table cut down to in-frame rearrangements. Part of the clones is not present; checked against another copy, under half of the missing clones reflect an unresolved V gene, and the others are unexplained. The V and J calls and the clone size are those of that table, but D and trimming were determined from the DNA. The sample yields approximately 34,000 clones; roughly 85% were counted once. Together, the top ten hold about 7.7% of the sample.

At diagnosis, peripheral blood, uninvolved tumor-adjacent lung and tumor were collected and stored as a combination of fresh-frozen and FFPE material. For TCR repertoire profiling, the blood samples were analyzed as peripheral blood mononuclear cells. The research as a whole found: Because multi-region tumor sequencing was not performed, intratumor heterogeneity could not be ruled out. Longer overall survival was associated with higher T cell density in blood, whereas shorter survival was associated with higher clonality in adjacent lung. Uninvolved tumor-adjacent lung showed the highest T cell clonality, higher than tumor, which suggests more focused antigenic responses in the uninvolved tumor-adjacent lung. Since the design was exploratory, TCR variables were selected using unadjusted p-values with no false-discovery rate correction. Of the top 100 tumor clones, a median of approximately 60 were detected in paired uninvolved adjacent lung; 28 were also among that lung's top 100.

Comments on this clone: It has no known antigen specificity. Base quality data are lacking; no much larger clone is found one base away.

The sequenced sample was peripheral blood, obtained before any cancer treatment. The TCR sequence derives from a woman aged 35 to 70 with stage I lung adenocarcinoma.

The CDR3 protein: CASSQDRAGTEAFF. The nucleotide sequence reads TGCGCCAGCAGCCAAGATCGGGCCGGCACTGAAGCTTTCTTT. The V and J genes are TRBV4-3 and TRBJ1-1; the D gene remains uncertain. The CDR3 runs 14 residues from the cysteine to the phenylalanine. The read is trimmed to its CDR3 DNA, 42 bases read in frame from base 1. Deletion took 0 bases off V and 4 bases off J, with a span of 9 bases between the germline ends. The germline V gene specifies LGHNA as CDR1 and YSLEER as CDR2.